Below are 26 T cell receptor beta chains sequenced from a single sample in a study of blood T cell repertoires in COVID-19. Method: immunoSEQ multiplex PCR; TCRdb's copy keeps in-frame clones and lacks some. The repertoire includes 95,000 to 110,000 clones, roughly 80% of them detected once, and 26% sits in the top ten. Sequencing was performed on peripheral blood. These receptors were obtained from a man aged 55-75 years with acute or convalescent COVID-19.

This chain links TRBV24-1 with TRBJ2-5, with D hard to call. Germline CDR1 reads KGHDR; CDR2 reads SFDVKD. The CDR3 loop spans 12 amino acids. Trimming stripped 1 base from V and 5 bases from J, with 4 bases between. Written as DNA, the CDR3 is TGTGCCACCAGTGATTTAGCGGAGACCCAGTACTTC. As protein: CATSDLAETQYF.

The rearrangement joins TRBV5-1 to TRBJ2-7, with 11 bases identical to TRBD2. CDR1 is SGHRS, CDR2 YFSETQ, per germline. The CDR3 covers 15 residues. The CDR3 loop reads CASCLGTSGPYEQYV. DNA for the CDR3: TGCGCCAGCTGCTTGGGGACTAGCGGTCCCTACGAGCAGTACGTC.

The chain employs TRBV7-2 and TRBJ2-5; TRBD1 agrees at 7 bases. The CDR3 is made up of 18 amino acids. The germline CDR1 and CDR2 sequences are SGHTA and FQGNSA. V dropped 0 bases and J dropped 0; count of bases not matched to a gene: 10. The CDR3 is CASSLALMQGVHQETQYF. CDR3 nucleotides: TGTGCCAGCAGCTTAGCTCTTATGCAGGGGGTTCACCAAGAGACCCAGTACTTC. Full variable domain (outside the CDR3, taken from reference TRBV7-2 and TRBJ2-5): GAGVSQSPSNKVTEKGKDVELRCDPISGHTALYWYRQSLGQGLEFLIYFQGNSAPDKSGLPSDRFSAERTGGSVSTLTIQRTQQEDSAVYLCASSLALMQGVHQETQYFGPGTRLLVL.

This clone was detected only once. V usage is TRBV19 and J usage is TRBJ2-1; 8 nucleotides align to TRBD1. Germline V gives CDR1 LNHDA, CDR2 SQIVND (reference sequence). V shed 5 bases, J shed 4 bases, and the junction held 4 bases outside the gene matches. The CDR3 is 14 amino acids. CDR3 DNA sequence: TGTGCCAGTAGTCCAGGGACAGGATACAATGAGCAGTTCTTC. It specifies CASSPGTGYNEQFF. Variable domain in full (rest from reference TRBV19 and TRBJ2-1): DGGITQSPKYLFRKEGQNVTLSCEQNLNHDAMYWYRQDPGQGLRLIYYSQIVNDFQKGDIAEGYSVSREKKESFPLTVTSAQKNPTAFYLCASSPGTGYNEQFFGPGTRLTVL.

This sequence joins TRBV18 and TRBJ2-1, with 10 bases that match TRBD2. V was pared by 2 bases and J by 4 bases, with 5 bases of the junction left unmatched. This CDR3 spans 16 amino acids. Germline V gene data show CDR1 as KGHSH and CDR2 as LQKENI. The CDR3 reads CASSPAASGSYNEQFF. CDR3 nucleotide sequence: TGTGCCAGCTCACCAGCGGCTAGCGGGAGTTACAATGAGCAGTTCTTC. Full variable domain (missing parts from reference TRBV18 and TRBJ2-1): NAGVMQNPRHLVRRRGQEARLRCSPMKGHSHVYWYRQLPEEGLKFMVYLQKENIIDESGMPKERFSAEFPKEGPSILRIQQVVRGDSAAYFCASSPAASGSYNEQFFGPGTRLTVL.

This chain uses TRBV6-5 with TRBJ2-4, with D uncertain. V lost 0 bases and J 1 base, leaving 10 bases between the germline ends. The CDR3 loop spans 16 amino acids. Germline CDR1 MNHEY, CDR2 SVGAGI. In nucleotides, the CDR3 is TGTGCCAGCAGTTACTCGACTTTGGCGGCCAAAAACATTCAGTACTTC. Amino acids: CASSYSTLAAKNIQYF.

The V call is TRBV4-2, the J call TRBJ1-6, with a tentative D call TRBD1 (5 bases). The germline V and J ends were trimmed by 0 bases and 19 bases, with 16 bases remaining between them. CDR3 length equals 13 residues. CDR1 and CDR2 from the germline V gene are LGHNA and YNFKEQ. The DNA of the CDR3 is TGTGCCAGCAGCCAAGATTATGGGGCAGGGTTGCACTTT. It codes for CASSQDYGAGLHF.

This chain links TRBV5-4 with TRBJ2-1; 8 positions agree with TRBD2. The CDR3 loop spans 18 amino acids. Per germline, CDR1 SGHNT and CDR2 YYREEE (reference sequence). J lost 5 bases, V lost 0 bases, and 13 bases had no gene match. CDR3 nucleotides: TGTGCCAGCAGCTTGGCCTGGGGGGCTAGCGGGTTGAACAATGAGCAGTTCTTC. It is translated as CASSLAWGASGLNNEQFF. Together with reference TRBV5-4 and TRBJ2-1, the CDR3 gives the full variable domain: ETGVTQSPTHLIKTRGQQVTLRCSSQSGHNTVSWYQQALGQGPQFIFQYYREEENGRGNFPPRFSGLQFPNYSSELNVNALELDDSALYLCASSLAWGASGLNNEQFFGPGTRLTVL.

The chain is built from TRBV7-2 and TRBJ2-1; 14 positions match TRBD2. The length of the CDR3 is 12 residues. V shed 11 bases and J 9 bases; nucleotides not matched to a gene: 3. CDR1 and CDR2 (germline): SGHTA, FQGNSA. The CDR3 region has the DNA TGTGCCGGAGGACTAGCGGGAGGTGAGCAGTTCTTC. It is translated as CAGGLAGGEQFF. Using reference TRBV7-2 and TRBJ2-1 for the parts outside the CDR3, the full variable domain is GAGVSQSPSNKVTEKGKDVELRCDPISGHTALYWYRQSLGQGLEFLIYFQGNSAPDKSGLPSDRFSAERTGGSVSTLTIQRTQQEDSAVYLCAGGLAGGEQFFGPGTRLTVL.

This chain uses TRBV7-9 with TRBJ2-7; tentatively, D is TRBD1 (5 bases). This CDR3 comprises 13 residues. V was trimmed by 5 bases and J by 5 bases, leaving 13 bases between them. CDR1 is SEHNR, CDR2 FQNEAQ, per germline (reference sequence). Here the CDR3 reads CASSIGWGHEQYF. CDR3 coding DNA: TGTGCCAGCAGCATAGGATGGGGCCACGAGCAGTACTTC.

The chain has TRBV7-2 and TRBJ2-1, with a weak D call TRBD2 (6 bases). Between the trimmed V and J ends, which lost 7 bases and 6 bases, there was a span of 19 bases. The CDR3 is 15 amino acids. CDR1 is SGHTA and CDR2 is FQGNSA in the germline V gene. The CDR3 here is CASTRGGPVPNEQFF. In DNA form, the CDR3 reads TGTGCCAGCACCCGCGGAGGGCCGGTCCCCAATGAGCAGTTCTTC. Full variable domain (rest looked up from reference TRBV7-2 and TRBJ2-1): GAGVSQSPSNKVTEKGKDVELRCDPISGHTALYWYRQSLGQGLEFLIYFQGNSAPDKSGLPSDRFSAERTGGSVSTLTIQRTQQEDSAVYLCASTRGGPVPNEQFFGPGTRLTVL.

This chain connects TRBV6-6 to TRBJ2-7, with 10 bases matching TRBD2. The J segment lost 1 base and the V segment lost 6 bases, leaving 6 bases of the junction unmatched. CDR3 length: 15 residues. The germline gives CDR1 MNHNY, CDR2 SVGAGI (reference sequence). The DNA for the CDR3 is TGTGCCAGCAGCCCCAGCGGGAGGGTTTCCTACGAGCAGTACTTC. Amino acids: CASSPSGRVSYEQYF.

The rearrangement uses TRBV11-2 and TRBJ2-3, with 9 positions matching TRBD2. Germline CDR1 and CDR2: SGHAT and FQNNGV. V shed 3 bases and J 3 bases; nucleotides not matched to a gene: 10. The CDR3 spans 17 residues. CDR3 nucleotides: TGTGCCAGCAGCTTTCTTGTAATAGCGGGAGAAACAGATACGCAGTATTTT. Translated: CASSFLVIAGETDTQYF.

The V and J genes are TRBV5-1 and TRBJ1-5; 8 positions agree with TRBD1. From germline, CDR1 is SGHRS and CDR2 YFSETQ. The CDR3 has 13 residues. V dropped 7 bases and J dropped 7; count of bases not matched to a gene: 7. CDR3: CASADRVGQPQHF. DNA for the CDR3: TGCGCCAGCGCGGACAGGGTGGGGCAGCCCCAGCATTTT.

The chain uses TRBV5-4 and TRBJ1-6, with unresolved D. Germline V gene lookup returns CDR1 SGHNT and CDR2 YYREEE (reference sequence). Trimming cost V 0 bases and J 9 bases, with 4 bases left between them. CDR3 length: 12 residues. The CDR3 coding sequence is TGTGCCAGCAGCTTGGGGGCTTCACCCCTCCACTTT. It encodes CASSLGASPLHF.

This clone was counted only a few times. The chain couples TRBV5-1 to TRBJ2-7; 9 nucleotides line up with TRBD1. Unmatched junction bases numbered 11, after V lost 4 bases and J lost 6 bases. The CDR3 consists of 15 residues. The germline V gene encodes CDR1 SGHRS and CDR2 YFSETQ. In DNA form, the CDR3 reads TGCGCCAGCAGCCCCGGGACAGGGATATCGGTCGAGCAGTACTTC. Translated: CASSPGTGISVEQYF.

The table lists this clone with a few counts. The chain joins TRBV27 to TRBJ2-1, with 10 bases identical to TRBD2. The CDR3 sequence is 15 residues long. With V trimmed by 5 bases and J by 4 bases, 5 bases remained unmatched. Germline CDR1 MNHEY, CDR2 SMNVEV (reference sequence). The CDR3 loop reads CASSPSGSTYNEQFF. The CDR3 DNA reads TGTGCCAGCAGTCCTAGCGGGAGTACTTACAATGAGCAGTTCTTC.

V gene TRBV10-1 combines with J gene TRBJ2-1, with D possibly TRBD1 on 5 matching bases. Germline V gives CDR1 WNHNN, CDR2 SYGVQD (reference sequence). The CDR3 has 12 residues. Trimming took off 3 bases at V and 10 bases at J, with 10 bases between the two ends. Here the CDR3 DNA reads TGCGCCAGCAGTGACCCTACAGGAGAGCAGTTCTTC. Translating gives CASSDPTGEQFF.

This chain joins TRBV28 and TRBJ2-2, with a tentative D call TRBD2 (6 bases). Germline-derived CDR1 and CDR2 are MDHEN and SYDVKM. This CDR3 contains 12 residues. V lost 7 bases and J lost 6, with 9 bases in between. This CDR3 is CASKREAGELFF. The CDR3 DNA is TGTGCCAGCAAAAGGGAGGCCGGGGAGCTGTTTTTT.

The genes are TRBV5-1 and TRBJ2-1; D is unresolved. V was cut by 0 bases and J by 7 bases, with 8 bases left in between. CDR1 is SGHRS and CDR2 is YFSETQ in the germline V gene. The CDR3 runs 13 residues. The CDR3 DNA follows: TGCGCCAGCAGCTTGGGCGCGGCAAATGAGCAGTTCTTC. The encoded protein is CASSLGAANEQFF.

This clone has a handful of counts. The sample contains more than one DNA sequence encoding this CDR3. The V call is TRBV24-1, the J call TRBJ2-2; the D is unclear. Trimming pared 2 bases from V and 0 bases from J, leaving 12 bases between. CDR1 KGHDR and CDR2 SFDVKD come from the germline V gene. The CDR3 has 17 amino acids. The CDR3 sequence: CATSDSGPTTNTGELFF. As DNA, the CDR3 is TGTGCCACCAGTGATTCGGGTCCTACTACGAACACCGGGGAGCTGTTTTTT.

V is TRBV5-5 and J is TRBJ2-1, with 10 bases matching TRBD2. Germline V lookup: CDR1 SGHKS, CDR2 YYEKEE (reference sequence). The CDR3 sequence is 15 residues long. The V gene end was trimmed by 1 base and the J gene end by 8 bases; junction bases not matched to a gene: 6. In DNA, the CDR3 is TGTGCCAGCAGCTTGATCAGCGGGAGGGCCCATGAGCAGTTCTTC. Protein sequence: CASSLISGRAHEQFF.

CDR3 sequence: CASSLAGGDTQYF. CDR3 DNA sequence: TGCGCCAGCAGCTTGGCCGGGGGAGATACGCAGTATTTT. The V call is TRBV5-1, the J call TRBJ2-3; TRBD2 might be the D (6 bases). The CDR3 runs 13 residues. Germline V gene lookup returns CDR1 SGHRS and CDR2 YFSETQ. Trimming left V 0 bases short and J 5 bases short, with 7 bases between.

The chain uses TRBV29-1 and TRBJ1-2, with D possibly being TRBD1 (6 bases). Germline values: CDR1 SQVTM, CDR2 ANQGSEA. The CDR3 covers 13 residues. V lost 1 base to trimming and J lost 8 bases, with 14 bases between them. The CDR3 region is CSVEGTAAIGYTF. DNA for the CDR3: TGCAGCGTTGAAGGGACAGCGGCGATCGGCTACACCTTC.

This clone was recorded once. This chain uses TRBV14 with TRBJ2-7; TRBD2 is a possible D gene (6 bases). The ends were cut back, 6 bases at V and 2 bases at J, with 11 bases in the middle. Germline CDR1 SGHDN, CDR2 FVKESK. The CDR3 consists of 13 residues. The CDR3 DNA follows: TGTGCCAGCAGTGGGACTGTTACCTACGAGCAGTACTTC. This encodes CASSGTVTYEQYF.

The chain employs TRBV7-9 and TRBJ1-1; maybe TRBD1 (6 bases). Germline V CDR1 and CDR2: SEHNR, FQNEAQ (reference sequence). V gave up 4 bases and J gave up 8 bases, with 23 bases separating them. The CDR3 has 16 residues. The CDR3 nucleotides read TGTGCCAGCAGCTCCCTATTGTCAGGGGTCACGGGGGAAGCTTTCTTT. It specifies CASSSLLSGVTGEAFF.